This TCR beta chain was identified in a study of shared clonotypes between healthy human individuals. This clone has a single count. Its antigen is not known. The test was conducted at deep level. Clones were read by immunoSEQ multiplex PCR, and TCRdb kept only the in-frame ones, dropping some. This sample has some 1 million clones, with roughly 80% found just once. Study-wide points: Represented diversity, genetic and exposure-history alike, was limited by few donors. Naive CD4 clonotypes were shared across several donors at roughly 4.6%. At large depth, rarefaction still showed sorted-subset sequencing to be incomplete.

The material sequenced was memory CD4+ T cells sorted from blood. Regarding subset: CD45RA-negative fraction. This receptor was identified in a man younger than 35 in good health.

CDR3 region: CASSPRAETYGYTF. CDR3 nucleotides: TGTGCCAGCTCACCCCGAGCAGAGACCTATGGCTACACCTTC. V is TRBV18 and J is TRBJ1-2; unclear D gene. V dropped 3 bases and J dropped 4 bases, with 12 bases sitting between them. This CDR3 contains 14 residues. Per the germline V gene, CDR1 is KGHSH and CDR2 is LQKENI.